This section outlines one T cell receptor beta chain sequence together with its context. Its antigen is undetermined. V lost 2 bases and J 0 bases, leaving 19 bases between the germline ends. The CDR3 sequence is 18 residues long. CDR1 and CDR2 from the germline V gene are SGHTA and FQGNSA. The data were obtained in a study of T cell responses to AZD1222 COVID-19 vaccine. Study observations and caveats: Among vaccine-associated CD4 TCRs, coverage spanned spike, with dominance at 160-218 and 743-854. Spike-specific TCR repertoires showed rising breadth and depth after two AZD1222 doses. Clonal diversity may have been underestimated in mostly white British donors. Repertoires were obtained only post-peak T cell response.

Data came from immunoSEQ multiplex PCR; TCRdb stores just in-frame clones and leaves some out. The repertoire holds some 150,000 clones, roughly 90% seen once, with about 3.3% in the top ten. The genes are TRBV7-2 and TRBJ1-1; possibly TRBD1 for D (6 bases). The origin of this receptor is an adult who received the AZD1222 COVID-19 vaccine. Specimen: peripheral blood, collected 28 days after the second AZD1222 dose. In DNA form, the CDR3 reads TGTGCCAGCAGCTTACCCCACCTACAGGGATGGATGAACACTGAAGCTTTCTTT. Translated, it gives CASSLPHLQGWMNTEAFF.